This passage covers 17 T cell receptor beta chains from one sample sequenced in a study of blood T cells in healthy people across ages. A sample-barcoded 5' primer and a J-beta primer mix were used in a second PCR of about 7 to 12 cycles. Using its own MiXCR run on the 5' RACE reads, TCRdb lists one record per CDR3 protein. The profile shows roughly 1,500,000 distinct CDR3 sequences, roughly a third of them singletons. Material: blood. These receptors were collected from a woman in her 30s in good health.

The chain carries TRBV7-6 and TRBJ2-1, with a tentative D call TRBD2 (7 bases). The V and J ends lost 5 bases and 7 bases respectively, with 15 bases between them. Germline-derived CDR1 and CDR2 are SGHVS and FNYEAQ. CDR3 length: 14 amino acids. CDR3 amino acids: CASSLGGAPNEQFF. CDR3 nucleotides: TGTGCCAGCAGCCTGGGGGGGGCCCCGAATGAGCAGTTCTTC.

This clonotype appeared once. The CDR3 protein is CATSDYYRGSYTF. CDR3 coding DNA: TGTGCCACCAGTGATTACTACAGGGGGAGCTACACCTTC. This rearrangement joins TRBV24-1 to TRBJ1-2; 8 bases are a match to TRBD1. The germline V gene encodes CDR1 KGHDR and CDR2 SFDVKD. V dropped 2 bases and J dropped 9; count of bases not matched to a gene: 4. The CDR3 runs 13 residues.

This clonotype was picked up a small number of times. J is TRBJ2-2 and V is TRBV7-7, with a possible D match to TRBD1 (6 bases). The germline V gene encodes CDR1 SSHAT and CDR2 FNYEAQ (reference sequence). Trimming stripped 4 bases from V and 4 bases from J, with 13 bases between. This CDR3 has 15 residues. The CDR3 sequence is CASSSTGTLTGELFF. CDR3 in DNA: TGTGCCAGCAGCTCAACCGGGACACTCACCGGGGAGCTGTTTTTT.

The chain recombines TRBV7-9 with TRBJ2-1; weak D call: TRBD1 (5 bases). CDR1 is SEHNR, CDR2 FQNEAQ, per germline (reference sequence). There are 18 residues in the CDR3. With 2 bases removed from V and 5 bases from J, the gap between germline ends came to 22 bases. CDR3 residues: CASSLRRPGSGQNNEQFF. As DNA, the CDR3 is TGTGCCAGCAGCTTAAGACGGCCCGGATCTGGACAAAACAATGAGCAGTTCTTC.

This sequence joins TRBV7-2 and TRBJ2-5; 10 bases agree with TRBD1. V shed 0 bases, J shed 5 bases, and the junction held 9 bases outside the gene matches. CDR1 and CDR2 from the germline V gene are SGHTA and FQGNSA. The CDR3 totals 17 residues. This CDR3 is CASSLAKGQGYVETQYF. CDR3 sequence (DNA): TGTGCCAGCAGCTTAGCGAAGGGACAGGGGTACGTGGAGACCCAGTACTTC.

The chain combines TRBV2 with TRBJ2-7, with 10 bases aligning to TRBD1. The CDR3 totals 15 residues. Germline V gene lookup returns CDR1 SNHLY and CDR2 FYNNEI. V was pared by 5 bases and J by 5 bases, with 9 bases of the junction left unmatched. CDR3 region: CASSPDRDRGHEQYF. The CDR3 DNA sequence: TGTGCCAGCAGTCCAGACCGGGACAGGGGCCACGAGCAGTACTTC.

This clonotype appeared many times. V is TRBV5-1 and J is TRBJ2-5, with 11 bases lining up with TRBD1. This CDR3 contains 15 residues. J was trimmed by 5 bases and V by 0 bases; bases with no gene match: 3. Germline CDR1 reads SGHRS; CDR2 reads YFSETQ. The CDR3 nucleotides read TGCGCCAGCAGCTTGGGGGACAGGGGGACGGAGACCCAGTACTTC. This codes for CASSLGDRGTETQYF.

As regards this clonotype: One junction end does not reproduce the germline sequence, and a read error may be involved. The V gene is TRBV2, the J gene TRBJ2-1; tentatively, D is TRBD2 (6 bases). Germline CDR1 SNHLY, CDR2 FYNNEI. The CDR3 extends over 13 amino acids. The chain's CDR3 is CASSKAYSGEQFF. The CDR3 region has the DNA TGTGCCAGCAGTAAAGCGTATAGCGGAGAGCAGTTCTTC.

The CDR3 protein is CASSHPHSGTGDEQFF. In DNA form, the CDR3 reads TGTGCCAGCAGCCATCCCCATAGCGGGACTGGCGATGAGCAGTTCTTC. V usage is TRBV7-9 and J usage is TRBJ2-1; 8 positions agree with TRBD2. The junction had 14 bases not matched to a gene; V was cut back by 5 bases and J by 8 bases. Germline values: CDR1 SEHNR, CDR2 FQNEAQ (reference sequence). The CDR3 is 16 residues long.

This clonotype was seen a handful of times. V gene TRBV7-3 combines with J gene TRBJ2-1; 7 bases agree with TRBD2. Trimming at V came to 4 bases and at J to 4 bases, leaving 13 bases not matched to a gene. The CDR3 contains 17 residues. Germline lookup yields CDR1 SGHTA and CDR2 FQGTGA. CDR3 loop: CASSYRPGLADYNEQFF. The CDR3 bases are TGTGCCAGCAGCTATAGGCCGGGGCTAGCGGATTACAATGAGCAGTTCTTC.

This clonotype appeared a few times. The chain combines TRBV19 with TRBJ2-7; D possibly corresponds to TRBD1 (6 bases). V lost 4 bases and J 3 bases, leaving 10 bases between the germline ends. The CDR3 is made up of 13 amino acids. Germline V gene data show CDR1 as LNHDA and CDR2 as SQIVND (reference sequence). In DNA, the CDR3 is TGTGCCAGTAGTAACACAGGGTACTACGAGCAGTACTTC. Protein product: CASSNTGYYEQYF.

This clonotype was counted only a few times. The chain carries TRBV6-5 and TRBJ2-7; D remains unclear. Germline V gives CDR1 MNHEY, CDR2 SVGAGI. Trimming took off 8 bases at V and 5 bases at J, with 16 bases between the two ends. The CDR3 consists of 13 residues. The CDR3 reads CASRPPGDDEQYF. The CDR3 nucleotides are TGTGCCAGCCGCCCCCCAGGAGACGACGAGCAGTACTTC.

The rearrangement uses TRBV5-1 and TRBJ2-3; no clear D. This CDR3 spans 14 amino acids. Trimming took 0 bases from V and 2 from J, leaving 7 bases between them. Germline V gives CDR1 SGHRS, CDR2 YFSETQ. The CDR3 DNA reads as TGCGCCAGCAGCTTGGAGTCTGACACAGATACGCAGTATTTT. This encodes CASSLESDTDTQYF.

Concerning this clonotype: This sequence may be a read error, since a much larger clone differs from it by one base. V and J are TRBV9 and TRBJ2-5; D ambiguous. The J call is in doubt because the DNA end fits TRBJ2-7 better. The CDR3 length is 15 residues. Germline CDR1 and CDR2: SGDLS and YYNGEE. The CDR3 DNA reads as TGTGCCAGCAGCGTAAGGGATTCTACCCCCTACGAGCAGTACTTC. Amino acid sequence: CASSVRDSTPYEQYF.

The chain couples TRBV13 to TRBJ1-2; the D is unclear. CDR1 is PRHDT, CDR2 FYEKMQ, per germline (reference sequence). This CDR3 is built from 15 residues. The ends were cut back, 4 bases at V and 5 bases at J, with 17 bases in the middle. The CDR3 region is CASSSRRNGGYGYTF. The DNA of the CDR3 is TGTGCCAGCAGCTCCCGACGGAACGGAGGGTATGGCTACACCTTC. The whole variable domain, remainder taken from reference TRBV13 and TRBJ1-2, is AAGVIQSPRHLIKEKRETATLKCYPIPRHDTVYWYQQGPGQDPQFLISFYEKMQSDKGSIPDRFSAQQFSDYHSELNMSSLELGDSALYFCASSSRRNGGYGYTFGSGTRLTVV.

The rearrangement links TRBV5-6 to TRBJ2-3; possible D gene TRBD1, 5 bases. Germline CDR1 reads SGHDT; CDR2 reads YYEEEE. The CDR3 is 13 residues long. V was pared by 5 bases and J by 2 bases, with 9 bases between. The CDR3 coding sequence is TGTGCCAGCAGACGACAGCACACAGATACGCAGTATTTT. It encodes CASRRQHTDTQYF.

This clonotype was observed many times. The chain employs TRBV20-1 and TRBJ2-5; 8 bases fit TRBD2. There are 13 residues in the CDR3. Germline trimming cut 0 bases from V and 4 bases from J; bases unmatched to any gene: 1. CDR1 and CDR2 (germline): DFQATT, SNEGSKA (reference sequence). The CDR3 coding sequence is TGCAGTGCTAGAGATCTAGCGGGAGAGACCCAGTACTTC. This translates into CSARDLAGETQYF.